This is a list of T cell receptor beta chains from one sample in a study of Ad26.COV2.S vaccination and SARS-CoV-2 variants. Some clones are missing from TCRdb's copy, which holds only in-frame ones; the method was immunoSEQ multiplex PCR. The sample includes roughly 350,000 clones, about 87% of them seen just once. Sample: peripheral blood, taken in a trial of Ad26.COV2.S vaccine versus placebo. Every receptor here comes from a person aged 18-65 years who received the Ad26.COV2.S COVID-19 vaccine or a placebo. The CDR3 runs from the conserved cysteine through the conserved F or W. The order of the fields is CDR3 protein, CDR3 DNA, V gene, clone size, J gene, D gene. A D gene is named only where the DNA matches it firmly. Size is stated for part of the rows, as once, few or many counts, or as a class when the clone is expanded.

CDR3aa: CASSLEQGGSYNSPLHF
CDR3nt: TGTGCCAGCAGCTTAGAGCAGGGTGGCTCCTATAATTCACCCCTCCACTTT
v_gene: TRBV7-2
abundance: .
j_gene: TRBJ1-6
d_gene: .

CDR3aa: CASSLGTSGYLSGANVLTF
CDR3nt: TGTGCCAGCAGCTTAGGGACTAGCGGGTACCTCTCTGGGGCCAACGTCCTGACTTTC
v_gene: TRBV11-2
abundance: .
j_gene: TRBJ2-6
d_gene: TRBD2

CDR3aa: CASSTRDSNQPQHF
CDR3nt: TGTGCCAGCTCGACCCGGGACAGCAATCAGCCCCAGCATTTT
v_gene: TRBV28
abundance: .
j_gene: TRBJ1-5
d_gene: .

CDR3aa: CASSLAVGLAPRWLDEQFF
CDR3nt: TGCGCCAGCAGCTTGGCAGTGGGACTAGCGCCCCGGTGGTTGGATGAGCAGTTCTTC
v_gene: TRBV5-1
abundance: .
j_gene: TRBJ2-1
d_gene: TRBD2

CDR3aa: CSASGPDLDRGTQYF
CDR3nt: TGCAGTGCTAGTGGACCAGATCTAGACCGGGGGACCCAGTACTTC
v_gene: TRBV20-1
abundance: .
j_gene: TRBJ2-5
d_gene: .

CDR3aa: CASSLSRTEIYEQYF
CDR3nt: TGTGCCAGCAGCTTATCCCGGACAGAGATCTACGAGCAGTACTTC
v_gene: TRBV7-2
abundance: .
j_gene: TRBJ2-7
d_gene: .

CDR3aa: CASSPQRTRDQPQHF
CDR3nt: TGTGCCAGCTCACCACAGCGAACGAGGGATCAGCCCCAGCATTTT
v_gene: TRBV18
abundance: .
j_gene: TRBJ1-5
d_gene: .

CDR3aa: CASSNGGLAGRETQYF
CDR3nt: TGTGCCAGCAGTAACGGGGGACTAGCGGGAAGAGAGACCCAGTACTTC
v_gene: TRBV6-2/TRBV6-3
abundance: .
j_gene: TRBJ2-5
d_gene: TRBD2

CDR3aa: CASNIPGGSYNEQFF
CDR3nt: TGTGCCAGCAATATCCCTGGCGGCTCCTACAATGAGCAGTTCTTC
v_gene: TRBV28
abundance: .
j_gene: TRBJ2-1
d_gene: .

CDR3aa: CASSLDRENQPQHF
CDR3nt: TGCGCCAGCAGCTTGGACAGGGAGAATCAGCCCCAGCATTTT
v_gene: TRBV5-1
abundance: .
j_gene: TRBJ1-5
d_gene: .

CDR3aa: CASSQDFAGGGDTQYF
CDR3nt: TGTGCCAGCAGCCAAGATTTCGCGGGGGGAGGGGATACGCAGTATTTT
v_gene: TRBV4-2
abundance: .
j_gene: TRBJ2-3
d_gene: TRBD2

CDR3aa: CASSFRRGGGQPQHF
CDR3nt: TGTGCCAGCAGCTTCCGACGGGGAGGGGGTCAGCCCCAGCATTTT
v_gene: TRBV7-2
abundance: .
j_gene: TRBJ1-5
d_gene: .

CDR3aa: CAWRGQYNQPQHF
CDR3nt: TGTGCCTGGAGGGGACAGTACAATCAGCCCCAGCATTTT
v_gene: TRBV30
abundance: .
j_gene: TRBJ1-5
d_gene: TRBD1

CDR3aa: CASSTSGTGELFF
CDR3nt: TGTGCCAGTAGTACCAGCGGGACCGGGGAGCTGTTTTTT
v_gene: TRBV19
abundance: .
j_gene: TRBJ2-2
d_gene: .

CDR3aa: CASSITSDNQPQHF
CDR3nt: TGTGCCAGTAGTATTACGTCAGACAATCAGCCCCAGCATTTT
v_gene: TRBV19
abundance: .
j_gene: TRBJ1-5
d_gene: .

CDR3aa: CASSQSTSGGSDTQYF
CDR3nt: TGCGCCAGCAGCCAAAGCACTAGCGGGGGATCAGATACGCAGTATTTT
v_gene: TRBV4-3
abundance: .
j_gene: TRBJ2-3
d_gene: TRBD2

CDR3aa: CASSLGGASGRGADTQYF
CDR3nt: TGTGCCAGCAGCTTAGGAGGGGCTAGCGGGAGAGGGGCAGATACGCAGTATTTT
v_gene: TRBV11-2
abundance: many
j_gene: TRBJ2-3
d_gene: TRBD2

CDR3aa: CAWSVGGGTETQYF
CDR3nt: TGTGCCTGGAGTGTAGGCGGGGGGACAGAGACCCAGTACTTC
v_gene: TRBV30
abundance: few
j_gene: TRBJ2-5
d_gene: TRBD2

CDR3aa: CASSPTQGLTDTQYF
CDR3nt: TGTGCCAGCAGCCCCACACAGGGGCTCACAGATACGCAGTATTTT
v_gene: TRBV28
abundance: .
j_gene: TRBJ2-3
d_gene: TRBD1

CDR3aa: CASRFNNEKLFF
CDR3nt: TGTGCCAGCAGATTCAATAATGAAAAACTGTTTTTT
v_gene: TRBV2
abundance: .
j_gene: TRBJ1-4
d_gene: .

CDR3aa: CASSSSTGIEQFF
CDR3nt: TGTGCCAGCAGCTCATCGACAGGTATTGAGCAGTTCTTC
v_gene: TRBV5-6
abundance: .
j_gene: TRBJ2-1
d_gene: .

CDR3aa: CASSQLGGIYNEQFF
CDR3nt: TGTGCCAGCAGCCAATTGGGGGGAATCTACAATGAGCAGTTCTTC
v_gene: TRBV14
abundance: .
j_gene: TRBJ2-1
d_gene: .

CDR3aa: CASSTQEGRHGYTF
CDR3nt: TGTGCCAGCAGCACCCAAGAAGGACGTCACGGCTACACCTTC
v_gene: TRBV11-2
abundance: .
j_gene: TRBJ1-2
d_gene: .

CDR3aa: CARAGGDTQYF
CDR3nt: TGTGCCAGAGCGGGGGGCGATACGCAGTATTTT
v_gene: TRBV6-5
abundance: once
j_gene: TRBJ2-3
d_gene: TRBD2

CDR3aa: CASSWSSGANVLTF
CDR3nt: TGTGCCAGCAGTTGGAGCTCTGGGGCCAACGTCCTGACTTTC
v_gene: TRBV27
abundance: .
j_gene: TRBJ2-6
d_gene: .

CDR3aa: CAEPGEDRGMNTGELFF
CDR3nt: TGTGCCGAACCGGGGGAGGACAGGGGGATGAACACCGGGGAGCTGTTTTTT
v_gene: TRBV27
abundance: .
j_gene: TRBJ2-2
d_gene: TRBD1

CDR3aa: CASSFNRGQNYGYTF
CDR3nt: TGCGCCAGCAGCTTTAACCGGGGACAGAACTATGGCTACACCTTC
v_gene: TRBV5-1
abundance: .
j_gene: TRBJ1-2
d_gene: TRBD1

CDR3aa: CASTVTSYNEQFF
CDR3nt: TGTGCCAGCACCGTCACTTCCTACAATGAGCAGTTCTTC
v_gene: TRBV12-3/TRBV12-4
abundance: .
j_gene: TRBJ2-1
d_gene: .

CDR3aa: CASSRGLAGAPSYNEQFF
CDR3nt: TGTGCCAGTAGTAGGGGACTAGCGGGAGCCCCTTCCTACAATGAGCAGTTCTTC
v_gene: TRBV19
abundance: .
j_gene: TRBJ2-1
d_gene: TRBD2

CDR3aa: CASSKNRDRGYNEQFF
CDR3nt: TGTGCCAGTAGTAAAAATCGGGACAGGGGATACAATGAGCAGTTCTTC
v_gene: TRBV19
abundance: .
j_gene: TRBJ2-1
d_gene: TRBD1

CDR3aa: CASSLSGQGYNEQFF
CDR3nt: TGTGCCAGCAGTCTTTCGGGACAGGGTTACAATGAGCAGTTCTTC
v_gene: TRBV6-5
abundance: .
j_gene: TRBJ2-1
d_gene: TRBD1

CDR3aa: CASSYLRGDYEQYF
CDR3nt: TGTGCCAGCAGTTATTTGAGAGGTGACTACGAGCAGTACTTC
v_gene: TRBV6-2/TRBV6-3
abundance: .
j_gene: TRBJ2-7
d_gene: .

CDR3aa: CSVEQGNEQFF
CDR3nt: TGCAGCGTTGAACAGGGTAATGAGCAGTTCTTC
v_gene: TRBV29-1
abundance: .
j_gene: TRBJ2-1
d_gene: .

CDR3aa: CASARLAGGTDTQYF
CDR3nt: TGTGCCAGTGCTCGACTAGCGGGAGGGACAGATACGCAGTATTTT
v_gene: TRBV19
abundance: .
j_gene: TRBJ2-3
d_gene: TRBD2